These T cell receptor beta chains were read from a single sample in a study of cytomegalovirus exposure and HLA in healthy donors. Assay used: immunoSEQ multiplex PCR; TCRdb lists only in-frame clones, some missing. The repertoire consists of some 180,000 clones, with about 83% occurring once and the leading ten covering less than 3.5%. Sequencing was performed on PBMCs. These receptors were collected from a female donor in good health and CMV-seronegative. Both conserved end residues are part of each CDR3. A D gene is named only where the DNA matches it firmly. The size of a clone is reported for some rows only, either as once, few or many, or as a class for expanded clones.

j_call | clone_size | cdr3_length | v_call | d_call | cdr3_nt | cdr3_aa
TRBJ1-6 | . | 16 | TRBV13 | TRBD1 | TGTGCCAGCAGCGCCCGGACAGGGCTTCTTAATTCACCCCTCCACTTT | CASSARTGLLNSPLHF
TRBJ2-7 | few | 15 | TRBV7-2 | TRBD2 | TGTGCCAGCCAAGGGACCCGGACTAGCGCTCACGAGCAGTACTTC | CASQGTRTSAHEQYF
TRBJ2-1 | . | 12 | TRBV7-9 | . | TGTGCCAGCAGCCCTCAGGGCGATGAGCAGTTCTTC | CASSPQGDEQFF
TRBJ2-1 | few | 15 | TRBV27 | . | TGTGCCAGCAGTTTAGGGGGGACCCCTGGGAATGAGCAGTTCTTC | CASSLGGTPGNEQFF
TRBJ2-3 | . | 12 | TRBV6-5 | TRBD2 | TGTGCCAGCAGTTACGGGGAGGGTACGCAGTGTTTT | CASSYGEGTQCF
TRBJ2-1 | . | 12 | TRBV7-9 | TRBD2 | TGTGCCAGCACCGGGGGGTGGGATGAGCAGTTCTTC | CASTGGWDEQFF
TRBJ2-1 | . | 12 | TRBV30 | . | TGTGCCTGGAGTGTAGCAGGGCATGAGCAGTTCTTC | CAWSVAGHEQFF
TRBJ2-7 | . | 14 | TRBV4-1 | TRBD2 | TGCGCCAGCAGCCAAGTGGGGGGGACCGACGAGCAGTACTTC | CASSQVGGTDEQYF
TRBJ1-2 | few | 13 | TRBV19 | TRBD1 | TGTGCCAGTAGTATTGAGGGGGCTTTCGGCTACACCTTC | CASSIEGAFGYTF
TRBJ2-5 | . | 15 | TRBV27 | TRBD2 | TGTGCCAGCAGTGTACTAGCGGGGATGGATGAGACCCAGTACTTC | CASSVLAGMDETQYF
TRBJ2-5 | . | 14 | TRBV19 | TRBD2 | TGTGCCAGTAGTACCCAGCGGGGCGGTGGGACCCAGTACTTC | CASSTQRGGGTQYF
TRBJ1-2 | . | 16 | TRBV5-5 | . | TGTGCCAGCAGCCGAAGGGCAGGGGAGTACGACTATGGCTACACCTTC | CASSRRAGEYDYGYTF
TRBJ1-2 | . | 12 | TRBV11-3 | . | TGTGCCAGCAGCTTAAGAGGAGATGGCTACACCTTC | CASSLRGDGYTF
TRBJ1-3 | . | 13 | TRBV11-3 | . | TGTGCCAGCAGCTTATGGCAAGGAAACACCATATATTTT | CASSLWQGNTIYF
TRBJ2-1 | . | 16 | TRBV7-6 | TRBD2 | TGTGCCAGCAGCTTTGGAGCGGGAGTAGGGATCCGCGAGCAGTTCTTC | CASSFGAGVGIREQFF
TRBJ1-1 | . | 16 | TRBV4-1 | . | TGCGCCAGCAGCCAAGTATATGGCAGGAAGAACACTGAAGCTTTCTTT | CASSQVYGRKNTEAFF
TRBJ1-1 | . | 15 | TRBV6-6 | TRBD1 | TGTGCCAGCAGTTACCTTGTACAGGGGATCACTGAAGCTTTCTTT | CASSYLVQGITEAFF
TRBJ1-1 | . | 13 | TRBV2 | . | TGTGCCAGCAGTGCGGATACAGGGACTGAAGCTTTCTTT | CASSADTGTEAFF
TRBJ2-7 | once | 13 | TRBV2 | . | TGTGCCAGCAGTGAAGCGGGCCCCTACGAGCAGTACTTC | CASSEAGPYEQYF
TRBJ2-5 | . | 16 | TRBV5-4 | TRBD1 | TGTGCCATGTTCCGGTGGACAGGGTTAACACAAGAGACCCAGTACTTC | CAMFRWTGLTQETQYF
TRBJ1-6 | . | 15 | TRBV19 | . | TGTGCCAGTAGTCCTTCCCTCCCCGGGATAACACCCCTCCACTTT | CASSPSLPGITPLHF
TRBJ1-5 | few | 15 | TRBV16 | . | TGTGCCAGCAGCCAATCGCAGGGAAGCAATCAGCCCCAGCATTTT | CASSQSQGSNQPQHF
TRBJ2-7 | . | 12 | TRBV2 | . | TGTGCCAGCCTAGTTACCTTCTACGAGCAGTACTTC | CASLVTFYEQYF
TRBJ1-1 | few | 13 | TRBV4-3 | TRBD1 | TGCGCCAGCAGCGGACAGGGGAGGACTGAAGCTTTCTTT | CASSGQGRTEAFF
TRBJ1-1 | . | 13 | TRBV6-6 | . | TGTGCCAGCAGTTATGGAGGCGGCACTGAAGCTTTCTTT | CASSYGGGTEAFF
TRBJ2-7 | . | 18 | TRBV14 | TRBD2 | TGTGCCAGCAGCCAAGCTAACCTTTGGACTAGCGGGAGGTACGAGCAGTACTTC | CASSQANLWTSGRYEQYF
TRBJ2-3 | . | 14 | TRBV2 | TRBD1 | TGTGCCAGCAGTGCAGACAGGGATGAGGATACGCAGTATTTT | CASSADRDEDTQYF
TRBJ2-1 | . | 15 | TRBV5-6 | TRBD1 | TGTGCCAGCAGCGCCCGGGACAGGGGGCATAATGAGCAGTTCTTC | CASSARDRGHNEQFF
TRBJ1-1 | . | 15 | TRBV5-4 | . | TGTGCCAGCAGCCTGGGGCTCGGGGGGAACACTGAAGCTTTCTTT | CASSLGLGGNTEAFF
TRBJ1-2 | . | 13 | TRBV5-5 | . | TGTGCCAGCAGCTGGGCTTATTCAGATGGCTACACCTTC | CASSWAYSDGYTF
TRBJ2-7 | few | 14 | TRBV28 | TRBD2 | TGTGCCAGCTCACGGTTAGCGGGACGTTACGAGCAGTACTTC | CASSRLAGRYEQYF
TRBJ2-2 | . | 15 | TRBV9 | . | TGTGCCAGCAGCGTAGCGGAGCGTCGCACCGGGGAGCTGTTTTTT | CASSVAERRTGELFF
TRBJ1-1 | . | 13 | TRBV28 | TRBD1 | TGTGCCAGCAGTTTATCGGACAGGGGCAAAGCTTTCTTT | CASSLSDRGKAFF
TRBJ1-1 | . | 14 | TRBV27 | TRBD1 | TGTGCCAGCAGGCAGACAGGGTCTGGCACTGAAGCTTTCTTT | CASRQTGSGTEAFF
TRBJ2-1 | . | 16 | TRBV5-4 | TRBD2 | TGTGCCAGCAGCTTAAAGCGGGAGCAATCCTACAATGAGCAGTTCTTC | CASSLKREQSYNEQFF
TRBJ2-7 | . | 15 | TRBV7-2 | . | TGTGCCAGCAGCGCTCCTAGCGCCGTGTCCGACGAGCAGTACTTC | CASSAPSAVSDEQYF
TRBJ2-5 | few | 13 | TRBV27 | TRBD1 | TGTGCCAGCAGTTTAGAGGGGGCGGAGACCCAGTACTTC | CASSLEGAETQYF
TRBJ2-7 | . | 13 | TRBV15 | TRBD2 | TGTGCCACCAGCAGCGGGAGGTCCTACGAGCAGTACTTC | CATSSGRSYEQYF
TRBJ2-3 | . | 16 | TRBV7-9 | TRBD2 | TGTGCCAGCAGGGATGGTGGGAGGGCCGGGGGAGATACGCAGTATTTT | CASRDGGRAGGDTQYF
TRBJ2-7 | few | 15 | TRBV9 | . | TGTGCCAGCAGCCCCGGACAGAAGATTCGATCCGAGCAGTACTTC | CASSPGQKIRSEQYF
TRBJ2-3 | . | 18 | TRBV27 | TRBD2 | TGTGCCAGCTCAGGTTGGAGGGGCGGGAGTGGCAGCACAGATACGCAGTATTTT | CASSGWRGGSGSTDTQYF
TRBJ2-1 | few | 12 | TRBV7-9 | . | TGTGCCAGCATGGAGGGTTACAATGAGCAGTTCTTC | CASMEGYNEQFF
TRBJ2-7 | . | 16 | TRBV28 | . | TGTGCCAGCAGTTCCCCCCTAGGTCTTTCAAACTACGAGCAGTACTTC | CASSSPLGLSNYEQYF
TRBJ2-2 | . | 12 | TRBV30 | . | TGTGCCTGGAGTACAGGGAACGGGGAGCTGTTTTTT | CAWSTGNGELFF
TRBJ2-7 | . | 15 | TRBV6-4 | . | TGTGCCAGCAGCCTTAAGGCAGGGCAACCCTACGAGCAGTACTTC | CASSLKAGQPYEQYF
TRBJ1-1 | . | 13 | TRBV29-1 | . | TGCAGCGTTCTTAAGGGGGTTGAGGATGAAGCTTTCTTT | CSVLKGVEDEAFF